A single sample gave rise to the 15 T cell receptor beta chains below, sequenced in a study of blood T cell repertoires in COVID-19 (dated by TCRdb to about 2020). Library preparation used the immunoSEQ multiplex PCR assay. TCRdb limited this immuneACCESS table to in-frame rearrangements with V and J called. A share of clones is missing; checked studies link under half to unresolved V genes, and the rest is unexplained. The sample profile shows approximately 240,000 clones; roughly 84% of them were found once. The top ten hold roughly 2.3% of the sample. Specimen: peripheral blood. Receptors originate from a woman in her fifties or sixties with acute or convalescent COVID-19.

V usage is TRBV11-2 and J usage is TRBJ1-4, with a tentative D call TRBD1 (6 bases). Trimming shortened V by 2 bases and J by 10 bases, and 14 bases separated the two germline ends. There are 14 residues in the CDR3. Germline assignment: CDR1 SGHAT and CDR2 FQNNGV. CDR3 in amino acids: CASSLSGALGKLFF. As DNA, the CDR3 is TGTGCCAGCAGCTTATCAGGGGCCCTCGGAAAACTGTTTTTT. The full variable domain, rest sourced from reference TRBV11-2 and TRBJ1-4, is EAGVAQSPRYKIIEKRQSVAFWCNPISGHATLYWYQQILGQGPKLLIQFQNNGVVDDSQLPKDRFSAERLKGVDSTLKIQPAKLEDSAVYLCASSLSGALGKLFFGSGTQLSVL.

CDR3 sequence reads: CASSLARTSVNPGELFF. CDR3 DNA: TGCGCCAGCAGCTTGGCCCGGACTAGTGTTAACCCCGGGGAGCTGTTTTTT. The chain carries TRBV5-1 and TRBJ2-2; 7 positions agree with TRBD2. The CDR3 runs to 17 residues. J gave up 6 bases and V 0 bases, and 11 bases lay outside the gene matches. Germline CDR1 SGHRS, CDR2 YFSETQ.

V usage is TRBV7-3 and J usage is TRBJ1-6; TRBD1 might be the D (6 bases). Trimming took off 3 bases at V and 10 bases at J, with 13 bases between the two ends. The CDR3 loop spans 14 amino acids. CDR1 is SGHTA and CDR2 is FQGTGA in the germline V gene. CDR3 sequence (DNA): TGTGCCAGCAGCTTGGGGGCAGGGGTGTCACCCCTCCACTTT. Translated: CASSLGAGVSPLHF. Together with reference TRBV7-3 and TRBJ1-6, the CDR3 gives the full variable domain: GAGVSQTPSNKVTEKGKYVELRCDPISGHTALYWYRQSLGQGPEFLIYFQGTGAADDSGLPNDRFFAVRPEGSVSTLKIQRTERGDSAVYLCASSLGAGVSPLHFGNGTRLTVT.

Details on this clone: The junction shows a germline mismatch at one end, possibly a read error. The gene calls are TRBV6-2 or TRBV6-3 and TRBJ1-1, with TRBD1 as a possible D gene (6 bases). There are 13 residues in the CDR3. From germline, CDR1 is MNHEY and CDR2 SVGEGT. The CDR3 protein is CASSKRTAEIPNF. The CDR3 region has the DNA TGTGCCAGCAGTAAGAGGACAGCCGAGATTCCGAACTTT.

This CDR3 reads CASSKGGDETQYF. CDR3 in DNA: TGTGCCAGCAGCAAGGGGGGGGATGAGACCCAGTACTTC. The chain is built from TRBV5-4 and TRBJ2-5; TRBD2 might be the D (7 bases). The germline V gene encodes CDR1 SGHNT and CDR2 YYREEE (reference sequence). There are 13 residues in the CDR3. Trimming shortened V by 4 bases and J by 5 bases, and 12 bases separated the two germline ends.

Details on this clone: Compared with germline, one end of the junction differs, possibly owing to a read error. The chain is built from TRBV7-7 and TRBJ2-3; no reliable D call. The CDR3 sequence is 13 residues long. Germline V gene data show CDR1 as SSHAT and CDR2 as FNYEAQ (reference sequence). The CDR3 protein is CASSLDLPDTQYF. The CDR3 nucleotides are TGTGCTAGCAGCTTAGATCTACCAGATACGCAGTATTTT.

In its sample, this clone was seen once. V gene TRBV29-1 combines with J gene TRBJ2-3, with 8 bases aligning to TRBD1. This CDR3 comprises 14 residues. The germline V gene has CDR1 SQVTM and CDR2 ANQGSEA. Germline trimming cut 6 bases from V and 1 base from J; bases unmatched to any gene: 6. Written as DNA, the CDR3 is TGCAGCGTGCGGACAGGGTTTGGCACAGATACGCAGTATTTT. Its protein product is CSVRTGFGTDTQYF.

This sequence joins TRBV3-1 (or the pseudogene TRBV3-2) and TRBJ1-2; TRBD1 is a possible D gene (6 bases). This CDR3 is 13 amino acids long. The V end lost 3 bases, the J end lost 8 bases, and 13 bases lay between the germline ends. Germline lookup yields CDR1 LGHDT and CDR2 YNNKEL (reference sequence). This chain's CDR3 is CASSHSQGMGYTF. The CDR3 DNA is TGTGCCAGCAGCCACTCGCAGGGGATGGGCTACACCTTC.

The gene calls are TRBV5-1 and TRBJ2-3; 9 positions agree with TRBD2. The CDR3 has 15 residues. Germline V lookup: CDR1 SGHRS, CDR2 YFSETQ. V lost 6 bases and J lost 2; bases outside the gene matches: 7. The CDR3 protein is CASTPAGGSTDTQYF. In DNA form, the CDR3 reads TGCGCCAGCACCCCAGCGGGGGGTTCCACAGATACGCAGTATTTT. The whole variable domain, remainder taken from reference TRBV5-1 and TRBJ2-3, is KAGVTQTPRYLIKTRGQQVTLSCSPISGHRSVSWYQQTPGQGLQFLFEYFSETQRNKGNFPGRFSGRQFSNSRSEMNVSTLELGDSALYLCASTPAGGSTDTQYFGPGTRLTVL.

The chain carries TRBV19 and TRBJ1-2, with TRBD1 matching over 9 bases. After removal of 5 bases from V and 8 bases from J, the junction contained 6 bases not matched to a gene. Germline V gene lookup returns CDR1 LNHDA and CDR2 SQIVND (reference sequence). The CDR3 totals 13 residues. DNA of the CDR3: TGTGCCAGTAGTGTTAACAGGGGGCGAGGCTACACCTTC. Translating gives CASSVNRGRGYTF.

V gene TRBV6-5 combines with J gene TRBJ2-1, with D possibly TRBD1 on 6 matching bases. The germline CDR1 and CDR2 sequences are MNHEY and SVGAGI. This CDR3 has 14 amino acids. Trimming took 5 bases from V and 6 from J, leaving 14 bases between them. CDR3 nucleotides: TGTGCCAGCAGTCCCCGGACAGCTGGCAATGAGCAGTTCTTC. Translated: CASSPRTAGNEQFF.

The rearrangement links TRBV25-1 to TRBJ2-2; TRBD2 might be the D (6 bases). V shed 3 bases and J shed 6 bases, with 17 bases lying between them. The CDR3 sequence is 16 residues long. CDR1 and CDR2 from the germline V gene are MGHDK and SYGVNS. The CDR3 loop reads CASSESLGGSAGELFF. Here the CDR3 DNA reads TGTGCCAGCAGTGAGAGTTTGGGAGGTTCAGCCGGGGAGCTGTTTTTT.

This sequence joins TRBV29-1 and TRBJ1-1; D is perhaps TRBD1 (6 bases). The CDR3 loop spans 12 amino acids. V was clipped by 7 bases and J by 8 bases, with 17 bases between them. Germline V gene lookup returns CDR1 SQVTM and CDR2 ANQGSEA. The CDR3: CSGLLWTEEAFF. For the CDR3, the DNA is TGCAGCGGCCTACTTTGGACAGAAGAAGCTTTCTTT.

This clone was detected only a few times. The chain has TRBV7-9 and TRBJ2-2; TRBD1 might be the D (6 bases). From germline, CDR1 is SEHNR and CDR2 FQNEAQ (reference sequence). Trimming pared 5 bases from V and 1 base from J, leaving 14 bases between. The CDR3 spans 16 residues. CDR3 protein: CASSGAVTGNTGELFF. CDR3 coding DNA: TGTGCCAGCAGCGGGGCCGTGACAGGGAACACCGGGGAGCTGTTTTTT. Together with reference TRBV7-9 and TRBJ2-2, the CDR3 gives the full variable domain: DTGVSQNPRHKITKRGQNVTFRCDPISEHNRLYWYRQTLGQGPEFLTYFQNEAQLEKSRLLSDRFSAERPKGSFSTLEIQRTEQGDSAMYLCASSGAVTGNTGELFFGEGSRLTVL.

This clone is a singleton in its sample. This chain connects TRBV30 to TRBJ1-2; TRBD1 agrees at 10 bases. The length of the CDR3 is 14 residues. The ends lost 3 bases at V and 7 bases at J; junction bases unmatched: 8. Germline CDR1 reads GTSNPN; CDR2 reads SVGIG (reference sequence). CDR3 bases: TGTGCCTGGAGGAGACAGGGGGCGCCGGGTGGCTACACCTTC. It yields the protein CAWRRQGAPGGYTF.